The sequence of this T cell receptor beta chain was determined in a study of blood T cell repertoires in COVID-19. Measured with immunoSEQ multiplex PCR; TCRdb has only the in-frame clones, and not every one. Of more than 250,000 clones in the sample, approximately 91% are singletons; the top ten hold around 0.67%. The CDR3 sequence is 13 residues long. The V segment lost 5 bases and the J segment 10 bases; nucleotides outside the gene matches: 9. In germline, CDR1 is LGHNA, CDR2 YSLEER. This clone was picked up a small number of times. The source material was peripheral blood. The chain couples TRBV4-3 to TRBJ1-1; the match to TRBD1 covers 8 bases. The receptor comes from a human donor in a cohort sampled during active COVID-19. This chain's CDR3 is CASSLGQGGGAFF. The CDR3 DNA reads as TGCGCCAGCAGCTTAGGACAGGGTGGGGGAGCTTTCTTT.